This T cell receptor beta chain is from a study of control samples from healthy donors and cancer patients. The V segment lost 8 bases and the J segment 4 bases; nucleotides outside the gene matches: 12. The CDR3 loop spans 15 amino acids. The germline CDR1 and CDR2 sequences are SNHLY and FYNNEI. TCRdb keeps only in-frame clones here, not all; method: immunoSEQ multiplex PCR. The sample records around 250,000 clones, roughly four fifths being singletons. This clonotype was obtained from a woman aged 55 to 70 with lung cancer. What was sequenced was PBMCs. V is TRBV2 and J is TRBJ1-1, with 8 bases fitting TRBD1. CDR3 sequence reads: CASGAATGGITEAFF. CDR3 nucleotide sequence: TGTGCCAGCGGGGCAGCCACAGGGGGTATCACTGAAGCTTTCTTT.